The 2 T cell receptor beta chains below come from one sample, sequenced in a study of shared clonotypes between healthy human individuals. Profiling relied on immunoSEQ multiplex PCR, and the TCRdb table lists in-frame clones only, not all of them. The data contain about 2.1 million clones, 90% to 95% of them seen just once; the ten biggest clones take up about 1.5%. Naive CD8 cells lacked CD45RO and underwent positive selection for CCR7, leaving out terminally differentiated effector memory CD45RA+ cells. The sample comprised naive CD8+ T cells from PBMCs. The receptors shown here come from a man aged 18 to 29 in good health. Some clones in this sample may be carry-over from other donors' samples.

This chain links TRBV9 with TRBJ1-5; the match to TRBD1 covers 7 bases. The junction had 6 bases not matched to a gene; V was cut back by 4 bases and J by 5 bases. The CDR3 extends over 14 amino acids. Looked up from germline, CDR1 is SGDLS and CDR2 is YYNGEE. The CDR3 sequence is CASSPRDRDQPQHF. The CDR3 DNA sequence: TGTGCCAGCAGCCCCCGAGACAGGGATCAGCCCCAGCATTTT.

The gene calls are TRBV10-2 and TRBJ2-1; D uncertain. The V end was cut by 6 bases, the J end by 7 bases, with 16 bases between. Germline-derived CDR1 and CDR2 are WSHSY and SAAADI. This CDR3 has 14 residues. The CDR3 region is CASSPSRLFNEQFF. CDR3 bases: TGCGCCAGCAGCCCATCCCGTCTGTTTAATGAGCAGTTCTTC.